Shown below are 28 T cell receptor beta chains from a single sample sequenced in a study of T-cell memory formation after mild COVID-19 (dated by TCRdb to about 2021). Library preparation was by 5' RACE. For sequencing, an Illumina NovaSeq 6000 was employed. TCRdb redid the processing of the public reads, applying fastp at Q25 and MiXCR, and retained in-frame beta chains. Each CDR3 protein gets just one entry, which takes the most common genes and DNA from the rows behind it. Across this sample there are about 430,000 distinct CDR3 sequences, with approximately 24% seen only once. The ten most abundant clones make up 8.8% of the sample. The sample comprised PBMCs or a T cell subset sorted from them (not recorded which). All receptors come from an adult woman who had mild COVID-19 (a few samples of this study predate the infection). The sample titles of this study are shuffled in the database, so cell type and time point are left out; the donor was told from shared clones.

The chain joins TRBV6-2 or TRBV6-3 to TRBJ2-1, with D possibly matching TRBD2 (5 bases). V gave up 2 bases and J gave up 8 bases, with 7 bases separating them. CDR1 is MNHEY, CDR2 SVGEGT, per germline. The CDR3 has 12 amino acids. The CDR3 protein is CASSYLADEQFF. The DNA of the CDR3 is TGTGCCAGCAGTTACCTAGCAGATGAGCAGTTCTTC.

The gene calls are TRBV4-2 and TRBJ1-2; 8 bases fit TRBD1. The CDR3 runs to 15 residues. V lost 3 bases to trimming and J lost 1 base; unmatched junction nucleotides: 4. The germline V gene encodes CDR1 LGHNA and CDR2 YNFKEQ. The CDR3: CASSHPGQGNYGYTF. As DNA, the CDR3 is TGTGCCAGCAGCCATCCCGGACAGGGTAACTATGGCTACACCTTC.

The V and J genes are TRBV20-1 and TRBJ2-5; 14 nucleotides line up with TRBD2. V gave up 1 base and J gave up 5 bases; unmatched junction bases: 6. This CDR3 spans 16 amino acids. Germline V gene sequence: CDR1 DFQATT, CDR2 SNEGSKA (reference sequence). Here the CDR3 reads CSARGPRTSGRETQYF. The CDR3 bases are TGCAGTGCTAGAGGACCAAGGACTAGCGGGAGGGAGACCCAGTACTTC.

This chain uses TRBV3-1 with TRBJ2-5, with 9 bases matching TRBD2. The CDR3 contains 18 residues. Per germline, CDR1 LGHDT and CDR2 YNNKEL (reference sequence). The V segment lost 0 bases and the J segment 0 bases; nucleotides outside the gene matches: 8. The CDR3 DNA sequence: TGTGCCAGCAGCCAAGATCGGGCGCTAGCGGGGAACCAAGAGACCCAGTACTTC. Translated: CASSQDRALAGNQETQYF.

The chain combines TRBV12-3 or TRBV12-4 with TRBJ2-5; no reliable D call. The CDR3 is 14 amino acids. V dropped 1 base and J dropped 7 bases, with 13 bases sitting between them. The CDR3 sequence is CASSLGHASSTQYF. The CDR3 coding sequence is TGTGCCAGCAGTTTAGGACACGCCTCGTCGACCCAGTACTTC.

The V gene is TRBV20-1, the J gene TRBJ1-1; D unresolved. Germline-derived CDR1 and CDR2 are DFQATT and SNEGSKA (reference sequence). Deletions cut 1 base from V and 1 base from J, with 7 bases between. The CDR3 runs to 13 residues. The CDR3 region is CSARADANTEAFF. In nucleotides, the CDR3 is TGCAGTGCTAGAGCCGATGCGAACACTGAAGCTTTCTTT.

This clonotype was observed a handful of times. This rearrangement joins TRBV12-3 or TRBV12-4 to TRBJ2-2; no definite D call. CDR3 length: 17 amino acids. The V end lost 2 bases, the J end lost 2 bases, and 15 bases lay between the germline ends. CDR3 DNA: TGTGCCAGCAGTTTACTCACCCGGGCGGCAAACACCGGGGAGCTGTTTTTT. As protein: CASSLLTRAANTGELFF.

This clonotype was observed a handful of times. J is TRBJ1-2 and V is TRBV19; D might be TRBD1 (6 bases). CDR1 is LNHDA and CDR2 is SQIVND in the germline V gene (reference sequence). CDR3 length: 14 amino acids. Trimming cost V 6 bases and J 4 bases, with 15 bases left between them. The DNA for the CDR3 is TGTGCCAGTAGCCCGGACAGTTCCTTCTATGGCTACACCTTC. Translating gives CASSPDSSFYGYTF.

The chain carries TRBV6-2 or TRBV6-3 and TRBJ1-3; D possibly corresponds to TRBD1 (6 bases). This CDR3 region has 16 residues. From germline, CDR1 is MNHEY and CDR2 SVGEGT. With 6 bases removed from V and 0 bases from J, the gap between germline ends came to 15 bases. CDR3 sequence (DNA): TGTGCCAGCAGAACCAGGGGAGAAGGCTCTGGAAACACCATATATTTT. This gives the protein CASRTRGEGSGNTIYF.

CDR3 residues: CSVEDNQGTFYGYTF. In DNA, the CDR3 is TGCAGCGTTGAAGATAACCAGGGAACGTTCTATGGCTACACCTTC. The V call is TRBV29-1, the J call TRBJ1-2, with a weak D call TRBD1 (5 bases). Germline CDR1 is SQVTM and CDR2 is ANQGSEA. CDR3 length: 15 residues. V dropped 0 bases and J dropped 4 bases, with 15 bases sitting between them.

The sample holds many counts of this clonotype. CDR3 nucleotide sequence: TGTGCCAGCAGCCAAGAGGACTCGACCCAGTACTTC. Amino acids: CASSQEDSTQYF. V is TRBV3-1 and J is TRBJ2-5, with a possible D match to TRBD2 (5 bases). The V gene's germline CDR1 is LGHDT and CDR2 YNNKEL (reference sequence). Deletions cut 0 bases from V and 7 bases from J, with 6 bases between. The CDR3 loop spans 12 amino acids.

J is TRBJ2-7 and V is TRBV5-1, with 7 nucleotides matching TRBD1. V dropped 0 bases and J dropped 5; count of bases not matched to a gene: 8. This CDR3 contains 15 residues. CDR1 and CDR2 (germline): SGHRS, YFSETQ. DNA for the CDR3: TGCGCCAGCAGCTTGGGGCGACAGGGTTCCCACGAGCAGTACTTC. Its translation is CASSLGRQGSHEQYF.

Only a few counts were recorded for this clonotype. J is TRBJ2-7 and V is TRBV5-1, with D perhaps matching TRBD1 or TRBD2 (6 bases each). This CDR3 contains 15 residues. V dropped 1 base and J dropped 0 bases, with 11 bases sitting between them. CDR1 and CDR2 from the germline V gene are SGHRS and YFSETQ. The CDR3 DNA reads as TGCGCCAGCAGCTTGTCTCCGGGGGCCTCCTACGAGCAGTACTTC. It codes for CASSLSPGASYEQYF. Using reference TRBV5-1 and TRBJ2-7 for the parts outside the CDR3, the full variable domain is KAGVTQTPRYLIKTRGQQVTLSCSPISGHRSVSWYQQTPGQGLQFLFEYFSETQRNKGNFPGRFSGRQFSNSRSEMNVSTLELGDSALYLCASSLSPGASYEQYFGPGTRLTVT.

This clonotype was picked up one time. The gene calls are TRBV9 and TRBJ1-3, with TRBD1 as a possible D gene (6 bases). This CDR3 contains 16 residues. The germline V and J ends were trimmed by 0 bases and 4 bases, with 14 bases remaining between them. Germline lookup yields CDR1 SGDLS and CDR2 YYNGEE. The CDR3 DNA sequence: TGTGCCAGCAGCGTAGGGGACACTTCGTGGGGAAACACCATATATTTT. This translates into CASSVGDTSWGNTIYF.

The chain recombines TRBV6-2 or TRBV6-3 with TRBJ2-1, with unresolved D. The germline gives CDR1 MNHEY, CDR2 SVGEGT. Deletions cut 9 bases from V and 1 base from J, with 10 bases between. CDR3 length equals 13 residues. The CDR3 loop is CASTVYSYNEQFF. The CDR3 bases are TGTGCCAGTACAGTTTATTCCTACAATGAGCAGTTCTTC.

The table lists this clonotype with a few counts. The chain employs TRBV14 and TRBJ2-1; 10 bases agree with TRBD2. J lost 0 bases, V lost 0 bases, and 8 bases had no gene match. This CDR3 comprises 19 residues. Germline CDR1 is SGHDN and CDR2 is FVKESK. CDR3: CASSQDRSLAGVSYNEQFF. Written as DNA, the CDR3 is TGTGCCAGCAGCCAAGATAGAAGTCTAGCGGGAGTCTCCTACAATGAGCAGTTCTTC. The full variable domain, rest sourced from reference TRBV14 and TRBJ2-1, is EAGVTQFPSHSVIEKGQTVTLRCDPISGHDNLYWYRRVMGKEIKFLLHFVKESKQDESGMPNNRFLAERTGGTYSTLKVQPAELEDSGVYFCASSQDRSLAGVSYNEQFFGPGTRLTVL.

The chain recombines TRBV27 with TRBJ2-3; D gene unclear. The CDR3 is 15 amino acids. Germline V lookup: CDR1 MNHEY, CDR2 SMNVEV (reference sequence). V dropped 2 bases and J dropped 3 bases, with 12 bases sitting between them. In nucleotides, the CDR3 is TGTGCCAGCAGTTTAACTGGACCTCATACAGATACGCAGTATTTT. Protein product: CASSLTGPHTDTQYF.

This clonotype was counted a single time. The rearrangement uses TRBV5-5 and TRBJ2-3; D is ambiguous. The ends were cut back, 5 bases at V and 4 bases at J, with 5 bases in the middle. The CDR3 spans 11 residues. The V gene's germline CDR1 is SGHKS and CDR2 YYEKEE (reference sequence). The CDR3 DNA sequence: TGTGCCAGCAGGAGTGCAGATACGCAGTATTTT. Translation: CASRSADTQYF.

Worth noting for this clonotype: A read error may produce the germline difference seen at one junction end. V and J are TRBV4-3 and TRBJ1-6, with 9 bases that match TRBD1. The CDR3 has 14 amino acids. CDR1 is LGHNA and CDR2 is YSLEER in the germline V gene. CDR3 amino acids: CASSQGTGDSHLHF. For the CDR3, the DNA is TGCGCCAGCAGCCAAGGGACAGGGGACTCACACCTCCACTTT.

The CDR3 protein is CATSDLSYNEQFF. The CDR3 DNA sequence: TGTGCCACCAGTGATTTATCCTACAATGAGCAGTTCTTC. The rearrangement uses TRBV24-1 and TRBJ2-1; D is uncertain. The germline CDR1 and CDR2 sequences are KGHDR and SFDVKD. The CDR3 consists of 13 residues. V lost 1 base, J lost 1 base, and 1 base lay in between.

The rearrangement links TRBV5-6 to TRBJ1-2; D might be TRBD1 (6 bases). This CDR3 is 15 amino acids long. The germline V gene encodes CDR1 SGHDT and CDR2 YYEEEE. Deletions cut 3 bases from V and 8 bases from J, with 20 bases between. The CDR3 is CASSSFDRTLEGYTF. The CDR3 nucleotides are TGTGCCAGCAGCTCTTTCGACAGGACTCTCGAAGGCTACACCTTC. Full variable domain (rest looked up from reference TRBV5-6 and TRBJ1-2): DAGVTQSPTHLIKTRGQQVTLRCSPKSGHDTVSWYQQALGQGPQFIFQYYEEEERQRGNFPDRFSGHQFPNYSSELNVNALLLGDSALYLCASSSFDRTLEGYTFGSGTRLTVV.

The sample holds a few counts of this clonotype. The chain is built from TRBV27 and TRBJ2-7, with 10 bases that match TRBD2. This CDR3 has 15 amino acids. Germline CDR1 and CDR2: MNHEY and SMNVEV (reference sequence). J gave up 6 bases and V 8 bases, and 13 bases lay outside the gene matches. CDR3 region: CASGRSGTSAGEQYF. CDR3 DNA sequence: TGTGCCAGCGGCCGCTCCGGGACTAGCGCCGGCGAGCAGTACTTC.

This clonotype was counted only a few times. The chain links TRBV12-3 or TRBV12-4 to TRBJ1-6; 9 positions match TRBD1. The CDR3 is made up of 15 amino acids. V dropped 7 bases and J dropped 2; count of bases not matched to a gene: 3. The CDR3 loop is CASTRTGAYNSPLHF. Here the CDR3 DNA reads TGTGCCAGCACCCGGACAGGGGCCTATAATTCACCCCTCCACTTT.

The DNA for the CDR3 is TGTGCCAGCAGTGAATTATCCGGGACTAGCGGGAGGAACGAGCAGTACTTC. It codes for CASSELSGTSGRNEQYF. The chain recombines TRBV25-1 with TRBJ2-7; 15 nucleotides agree with TRBD2. CDR3 length: 17 residues. After removal of 1 base from V and 5 bases from J, the junction contained 6 bases not matched to a gene. Germline assignment: CDR1 MGHDK and CDR2 SYGVNS.

This clonotype showed up just a few times. The chain's CDR3 is CASSFRWRTNTEAFF. In DNA form, the CDR3 reads TGTGCCAGCAGTTTCCGTTGGAGGACGAACACTGAAGCTTTCTTT. V and J are TRBV12-3 or TRBV12-4 and TRBJ1-1; D call uncertain. This CDR3 spans 15 amino acids. Trimming took off 3 bases at V and 1 base at J, with 12 bases between the two ends.

This clonotype was seen more than once but under ten times. The rearrangement joins TRBV4-3 to TRBJ2-4; TRBD1 agrees at 8 bases. Germline CDR1 LGHNA, CDR2 YSLEER. With V trimmed by 4 bases and J by 1 base, 6 bases remained unmatched. The CDR3 spans 16 residues. The CDR3 DNA reads as TGCGCCAGCAGCCCCGACAGGGGCCCTGCCAAAAACATTCAGTACTTC. This encodes CASSPDRGPAKNIQYF.

This chain connects TRBV20-1 to TRBJ2-1; possibly TRBD1 for D (5 bases). Deletions cut 6 bases from V and 7 bases from J, with 16 bases between. Germline V gene data show CDR1 as DFQATT and CDR2 as SNEGSKA (reference sequence). The CDR3 consists of 13 residues. CDR3 residues: CSAMTRVGNEQFF. The CDR3 region has the DNA TGCAGTGCCATGACCAGGGTTGGGAATGAGCAGTTCTTC.

The chain recombines TRBV7-9 with TRBJ2-7, with D unresolved. The CDR3 extends over 13 amino acids. V lost 7 bases and J 3 bases, leaving 13 bases between the germline ends. Germline V gene sequence: CDR1 SEHNR, CDR2 FQNEAQ (reference sequence). This chain's CDR3 is CASTPPTNYEQYF. CDR3 in DNA: TGTGCCAGCACACCTCCTACGAACTACGAGCAGTACTTC.